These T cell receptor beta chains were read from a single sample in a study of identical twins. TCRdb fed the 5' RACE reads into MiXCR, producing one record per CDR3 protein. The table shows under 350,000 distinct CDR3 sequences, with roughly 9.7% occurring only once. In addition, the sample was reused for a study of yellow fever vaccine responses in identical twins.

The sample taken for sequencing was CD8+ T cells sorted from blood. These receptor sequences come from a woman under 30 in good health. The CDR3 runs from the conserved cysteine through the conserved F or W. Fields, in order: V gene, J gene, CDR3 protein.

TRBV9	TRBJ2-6	CASTSGSSGANVLTF
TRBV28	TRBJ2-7	CASRPTDRFYEQYF
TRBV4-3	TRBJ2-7	CASSQDRDLLYEQYF
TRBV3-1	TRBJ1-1	CASSQDLPGDTEAFF
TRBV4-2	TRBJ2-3	CASSPPPGISTDTQYF
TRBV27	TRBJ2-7	CASSLSGQVYEQYF
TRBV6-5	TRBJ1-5	CASSYARTGSIIHF
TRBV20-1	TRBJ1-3	CSALQGNTIYF
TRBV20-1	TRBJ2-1	CSAQRTGNNEQFF
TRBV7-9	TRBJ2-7	CASTGIAGGSYEQYF
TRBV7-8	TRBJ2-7	CASSSGGGESSYEQYF
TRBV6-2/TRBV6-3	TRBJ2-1	CASSYSTSGVISSYNEQFF
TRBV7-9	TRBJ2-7	CASSLEHLADYEQYF
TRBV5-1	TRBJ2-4	CASSGLFGDIQYF
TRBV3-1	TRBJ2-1	CASSQEGTSGDNEQFF
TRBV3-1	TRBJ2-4	CASSSHREFAKNIQYF
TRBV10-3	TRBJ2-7	CAIRVDSGYEQYF
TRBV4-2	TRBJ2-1	CASSQEDSLAGVYEQFF
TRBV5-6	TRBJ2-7	CASSIAGGSSYEQYF
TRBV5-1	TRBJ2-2	CASSSMRGFHGGELFF
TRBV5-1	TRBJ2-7	CASRPPSAAFYEQYF
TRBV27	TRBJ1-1	CASSLTGRDTEAFF
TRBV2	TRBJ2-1	CASTRGDDNEQFF
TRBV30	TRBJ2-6	CAWEGWGAKASGANVLTF
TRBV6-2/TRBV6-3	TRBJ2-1	CASSDSQQFF
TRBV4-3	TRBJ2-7	CASSQEAEFVEQYF
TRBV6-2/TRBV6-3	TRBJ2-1	CASSSYRGHEQFF
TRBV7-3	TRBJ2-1	CASSLTGRGPRNEQFF
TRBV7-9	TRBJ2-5	CASSIGETQYF
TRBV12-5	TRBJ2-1	CASGQDLQGLGNEQFF
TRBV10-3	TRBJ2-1	CAIKPDESSYNEQFF
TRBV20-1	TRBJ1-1	CSARDLTRDLVLAFF
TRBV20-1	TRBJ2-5	CSARDFLVGETQYF
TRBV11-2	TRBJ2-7	CASSLDPGSYEQYF
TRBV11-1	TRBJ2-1	CASSYWRWTGDQFGDEQFF
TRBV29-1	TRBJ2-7	CSVYETYEQYF
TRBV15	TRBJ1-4	CATSRGQATNEKLFF
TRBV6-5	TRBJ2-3	CASSYSGTQPSTDTQYF
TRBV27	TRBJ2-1	CASSFIDYNEQFF
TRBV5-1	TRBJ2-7	CASSLDRTYEQYF
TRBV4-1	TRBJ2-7	CASSSVSLDEQYF
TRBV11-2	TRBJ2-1	CASSLEETGAFYNEQFF
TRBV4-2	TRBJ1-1	CASSQVSTWQGGTEAFF
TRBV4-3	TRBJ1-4	CASSQEWVSATNEKLFF
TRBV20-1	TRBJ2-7	CSARDQTVGDYEQYF
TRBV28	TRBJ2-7	CASSLRVGGSYEQYF
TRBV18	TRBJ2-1	CASRGGLSNNEQFF
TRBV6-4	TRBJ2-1	CASSDGAGSGNEQFF
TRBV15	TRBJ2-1	CATSRVYNEQFF
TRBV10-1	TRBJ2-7	CASSDQARYEQYF